This TCR beta chain is from a study of blood T cell repertoires in COVID-19. Here immunoSEQ multiplex PCR was the method, and the copy in TCRdb shows in-frame clones only, minus some. The top ten clones hold roughly 2% of a sample with 150,000 to 200,000 clones, approximately 86% of them seen once. V trimming: 3 bases; J trimming: 7 bases; junction bases outside the gene matches: 6. CDR1 MDHEN and CDR2 SYDVKM come from the germline V gene. This CDR3 spans 14 amino acids. Sequenced input: peripheral blood. This rearrangement joins TRBV28 to TRBJ2-1, with 7 bases that match TRBD2. The sequence was obtained from a man aged 65-85 years with active or convalescent COVID-19. Here the CDR3 DNA reads TGTGCCAGCAGTTTGTGGGAGGGATGGAATGAGCAGTTCTTC. This sequence encodes CASSLWEGWNEQFF.